A selection of T cell receptor beta chains follows, all from one sample in a study of type 1 and type 2 diabetes patients. Each CDR3 protein gets one entry after TCRdb re-called the multiplex PCR reads with MiXCR. The table includes 250,000 or so distinct CDR3 sequences, approximately 45% detected once. The sample consisted of peripheral blood mononuclear cells (PBMCs). These TCRs come from a man aged 18 to 30 with type 2 diabetes. Each CDR3 is given with its conserved first and last residue. A D gene is named only where the DNA matches it firmly. Some rows mark clone size as missing; the rest say once, few, many or name a class of expanded clone.

17	NA	TRBV12-3/TRBV12-4	TRBJ2-5	NA	CASRHNRATYQVETQYF	TGTGCCAGCAGGCATAACCGGGCCACCTACCAGGTGGAGACCCAGTACTTC
13	many	TRBV19	TRBJ1-4	NA	CASSRDRWEKLFF	TGTGCCAGTAGTCGGGACCGGTGGGAAAAACTGTTTTTT
12	NA	TRBV19	TRBJ2-3	NA	CASSLETDTQYF	TGTGCCAGTAGCCTGGAAACAGATACGCAGTATTTT
15	NA	TRBV6-2/TRBV6-3	TRBJ2-3	NA	CASSYVQGGTDTQYF	TGTGCCAGCAGTTATGTGCAGGGCGGGACAGATACGCAGTATTTT
16	few	TRBV6-1	TRBJ2-2	TRBD2	CASTSGTSENTGELFF	TGTGCCAGCACCTCAGGGACTAGCGAGAACACCGGGGAGCTGTTTTTT
11	NA	TRBV30	TRBJ2-1	NA	CAWSVSNEQFF	TGTGCCTGGAGTGTCTCCAATGAGCAGTTCTTC
16	NA	TRBV15	TRBJ1-5	TRBD1	CATSRGDSSQSSPQHF	TGTGCCACCAGCAGAGGGGACAGTTCCCAGTCATCGCCCCAGCATTTT
14	NA	TRBV10-3	TRBJ1-6	TRBD1	CASGEGAQPSPLHF	TGTGCCTCAGGGGAGGGGGCGCAACCCTCACCCCTCCACTTT
9	few	TRBV29-1	TRBJ2-1	NA	CSVEDQGFF	TGCAGCGTTGAAGATCAAGGGTTCTTC
15	NA	TRBV10-2	TRBJ1-5	NA	CASSSRGVGNQPQHF	TGTGCCAGCAGTTCCAGGGGTGTCGGGAATCAGCCCCAGCATTTT
15	NA	TRBV27	TRBJ2-1	TRBD2	CASSFLPSGETEQFF	TGTGCCAGCAGTTTCCTGCCTAGCGGCGAGACTGAGCAGTTCTTC
15	NA	TRBV6-1	TRBJ2-7	NA	CASSEFRAYTYEQYF	TGTGCCAGCAGTGAGTTCAGGGCCTATACCTACGAGCAGTACTTC
14	NA	TRBV7-3	TRBJ1-5	NA	CAGKEGSVNQPQHF	TGTGCCGGCAAAGAGGGGAGTGTGAATCAGCCCCAGCATTTT
13	many	TRBV10-3	TRBJ1-2	NA	CAISELQIYGYTF	TGTGCCATCAGTGAGTTACAGATCTATGGCTACACCTTC
16	few	TRBV15	TRBJ1-2	TRBD1	CATSRGDRGRLYGYTF	TGTGCCACCAGCAGAGGGGACAGGGGGAGGCTCTATGGCTACACCTTC
16	NA	TRBV19	TRBJ1-5	TRBD1	CASSIDLAGQNQPQHF	TGTGCCAGTAGTATAGATCTTGCGGGACAGAATCAGCCCCAGCATTTT
14	NA	TRBV24-1	TRBJ2-3	NA	CATAPKAPADTQYF	TGTGCCACCGCTCCTAAGGCCCCCGCGGATACGCAGTATTTT
15	NA	TRBV7-8	TRBJ2-3	NA	CASSLGGGYTDTQYF	TGTGCCAGCAGCTTAGGGGGAGGATACACAGATACGCAGTATTTT
14	many	TRBV2	TRBJ1-1	TRBD1	CASRDRGMNTEAFF	TGTGCCAGCAGAGACAGGGGAATGAACACTGAAGCTTTCTTT
13	NA	TRBV15	TRBJ2-5	NA	CATREGTEETQYF	TGTGCCACCAGAGAAGGGACGGAAGAGACCCAGTACTTC
16	NA	TRBV6-1	TRBJ2-2	NA	CASTTGTRTLAGELFF	TGTGCCAGCACGACCGGGACTCGTACCCTCGCCGGGGAGCTGTTTTTT
15	once	TRBV10-3	TRBJ2-2	NA	CAISAGGDVTGELFF	TGTGCCATCAGTGCCGGCGGGGACGTCACCGGGGAGCTGTTTTTT
15	few	TRBV7-3	TRBJ2-1	NA	CASSPRESSYNEQFF	TGTGCCAGCAGCCCTCGGGAGAGCTCCTACAATGAGCAGTTCTTC
13	few	TRBV19	TRBJ2-4	NA	CASSMTDRNIQYF	TGTGCCAGTAGTATGACGGATAGAAACATTCAGTACTTC
15	NA	TRBV5-4	TRBJ2-7	TRBD2	CASSPLAGVGYEQYF	TGTGCCAGCAGCCCTCTAGCGGGAGTAGGCTACGAGCAGTACTTC
14	NA	TRBV5-8	TRBJ1-1	NA	CASSLTLAGTEAFF	TGTGCCAGCAGCTTGACTCTAGCGGGCACTGAAGCTTTCTTT
12	many	TRBV10-3	TRBJ1-1	TRBD1	CATRAGGLEAFF	TGTGCCACACGGGCAGGGGGTCTTGAAGCTTTCTTT
13	NA	TRBV28	TRBJ2-5	NA	CASGAVRGETQYF	TGTGCCAGCGGGGCCGTGAGGGGAGAGACCCAGTACTTC
14	NA	TRBV7-9	TRBJ2-3	NA	CASSLMGGGDTQYF	TGTGCCAGCAGCTTAATGGGAGGGGGAGATACGCAGTATTTT
15	many	TRBV15	TRBJ2-7	NA	CATSRGAGLIYEQYF	TGTGCCACCAGCAGAGGTGCAGGGTTGATATACGAGCAGTACTTC
13	few	TRBV30	TRBJ2-2	NA	CAWNSGGGGELFF	TGTGCCTGGAACTCAGGGGGGGGCGGGGAGCTGTTTTTT
14	once	TRBV20-1	TRBJ2-2	NA	CSARTGSNTGELFF	TGCAGTGCCAGGACGGGTTCGAACACCGGGGAGCTGTTTTTT
13	few	TRBV15	TRBJ1-1	NA	CATSREESPEAFF	TGTGCCACCAGCAGAGAGGAGTCCCCTGAAGCTTTCTTT
15	NA	TRBV24-1	TRBJ2-1	TRBD1	CATSDFGTGGNEQFF	TGTGCCACCAGTGATTTCGGGACAGGGGGCAATGAGCAGTTCTTC
14	NA	TRBV10-3	TRBJ2-7	TRBD2	CAIRLAGDAYEQYF	TGTGCCATCAGGTTAGCGGGAGATGCATACGAGCAGTACTTC
11	NA	TRBV19	TRBJ1-4	NA	CASSTPRKLFF	TGTGCCAGTAGTACCCCCCGAAAACTGTTTTTT
14	NA	TRBV7-9	TRBJ1-2	NA	CASSFPEASGGYTF	TGTGCCAGCAGCTTCCCCGAAGCCTCCGGTGGCTACACCTTC
15	NA	TRBV27	TRBJ2-5	NA	CASSEARNSQETQYF	TGTGCCAGCAGTGAAGCACGAAACAGCCAAGAGACCCAGTACTTC
15	NA	TRBV12-3/TRBV12-4	TRBJ2-7	NA	CASSWRPSLIYEQYF	TGTGCCAGCAGTTGGAGGCCATCGTTAATCTACGAGCAGTACTTC
13	few	TRBV7-8	TRBJ1-2	NA	CASSLNPAYGYTF	TGTGCCAGCAGCCTTAATCCGGCCTATGGCTACACCTTC
14	NA	TRBV11-1	TRBJ2-5	NA	CASSFGSGQETQYF	TGTGCCAGCAGCTTCGGCAGCGGCCAAGAGACCCAGTACTTC
14	few	TRBV7-8	TRBJ1-4	NA	CASSLVSRDEKLFF	TGTGCCAGCAGCTTAGTATCCAGGGACGAAAAACTGTTTTTT
13	NA	TRBV5-1	TRBJ1-5	NA	CASSLGVGQPQHF	TGCGCCAGCAGCTTGGGGGTGGGTCAGCCCCAGCATTTT
13	NA	TRBV30	TRBJ1-1	NA	CAGKGQRHTEAFF	TGTGCCGGGAAAGGACAGCGACACACTGAAGCTTTCTTT
15	NA	TRBV25-1	TRBJ1-1	TRBD1	CASSPEQGGNTEAFF	TGTGCCAGCAGTCCCGAACAGGGGGGGAACACTGAAGCTTTCTTT
13	NA	TRBV7-2	TRBJ1-1	NA	CASSPRTSGEAFF	TGTGCCAGCAGCCCCCGGACCTCCGGGGAAGCTTTCTTT
16	NA	TRBV4-1	TRBJ1-5	NA	CASSRSDPAEGQPQHF	TGCGCCAGCAGCCGATCGGACCCAGCAGAAGGGCAGCCCCAGCATTTT
10	NA	TRBV20-1	TRBJ2-1	NA	CSATSNEQFF	TGCAGTGCTACCTCCAATGAGCAGTTCTTC